Sample share makes the clone carrying this T cell receptor beta chain medium-sized. The data were obtained in a study of CD4 and CD8 cells across lung adenocarcinoma regions. In TCRdb, the PCR reads were re-called with MiXCR into one record per CDR3 protein. There are around 18,000 distinct CDR3 sequences in the sample; about half occur only once, and about three fifths lies in the top ten. The sequenced sample was CD8+ T cells from the center of a lung tumor. The TCR originated in a female donor with lung adenocarcinoma. The CD4 and CD8 labels of this study may be unreliable.

The CDR3 loop reads CASSLTGGTDTQYF. The CDR3 DNA reads as TGTGCCAGCAGTTTGACCGGGGGCACAGATACGCAGTATTTT. The chain has TRBV12-3 or TRBV12-4 and TRBJ2-3; a weak D match, TRBD2 (5 bases). The CDR3 sequence is 14 residues long. Trimming removed 3 bases at V and 1 base at J, with 8 bases between.